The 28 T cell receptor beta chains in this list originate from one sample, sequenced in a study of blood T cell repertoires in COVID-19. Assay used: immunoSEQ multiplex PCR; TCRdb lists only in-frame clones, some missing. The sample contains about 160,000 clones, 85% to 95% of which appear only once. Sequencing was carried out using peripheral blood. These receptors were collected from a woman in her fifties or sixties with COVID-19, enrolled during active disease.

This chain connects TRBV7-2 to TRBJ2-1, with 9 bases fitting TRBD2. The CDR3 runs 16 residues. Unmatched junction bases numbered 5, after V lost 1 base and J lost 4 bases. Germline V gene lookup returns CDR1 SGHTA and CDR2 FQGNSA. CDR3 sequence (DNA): TGTGCCAGCAGCTTAGTTTCTGGACTAGCGTACAATGAGCAGTTCTTC. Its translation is CASSLVSGLAYNEQFF.

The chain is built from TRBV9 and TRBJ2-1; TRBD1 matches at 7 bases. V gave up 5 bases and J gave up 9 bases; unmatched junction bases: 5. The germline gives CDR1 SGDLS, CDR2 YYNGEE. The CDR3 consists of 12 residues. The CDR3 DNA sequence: TGTGCCAGCAGTACTAGGGGGCTTGAGCAGTTCTTC. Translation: CASSTRGLEQFF. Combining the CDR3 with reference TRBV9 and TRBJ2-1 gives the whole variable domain DSGVTQTPKHLITATGQRVTLRCSPRSGDLSVYWYQQSLDQGLQFLIQYYNGEERAKGNILERFSAQQFPDLHSELNLSSLELGDSALYFCASSTRGLEQFFGPGTRLTVL.

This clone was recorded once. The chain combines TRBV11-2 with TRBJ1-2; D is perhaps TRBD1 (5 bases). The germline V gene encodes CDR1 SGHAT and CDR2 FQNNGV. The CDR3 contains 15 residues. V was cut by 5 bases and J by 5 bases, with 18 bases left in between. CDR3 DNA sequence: TGTGCCAGCAGCCCCAGCACAGGCGGTCCGTATGGCTACACCTTC. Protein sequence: CASSPSTGGPYGYTF.

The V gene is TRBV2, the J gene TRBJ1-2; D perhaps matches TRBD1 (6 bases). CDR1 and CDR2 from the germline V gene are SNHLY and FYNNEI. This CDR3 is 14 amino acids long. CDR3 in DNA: TGTGCGATCGGGGGGGCAGGGAGTAGCTATGGCTACACCTTC. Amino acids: CAIGGAGSSYGYTF.

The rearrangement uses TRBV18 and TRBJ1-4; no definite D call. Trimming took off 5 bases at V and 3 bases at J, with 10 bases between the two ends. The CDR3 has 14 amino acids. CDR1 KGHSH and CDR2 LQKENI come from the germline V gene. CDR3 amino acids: CASSSGLPNEKLFF. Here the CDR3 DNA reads TGTGCCAGCTCATCCGGGTTACCTAATGAAAAACTGTTTTTT.

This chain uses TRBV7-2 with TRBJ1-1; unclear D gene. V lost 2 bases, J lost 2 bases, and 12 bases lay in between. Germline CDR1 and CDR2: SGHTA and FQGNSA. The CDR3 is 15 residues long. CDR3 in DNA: TGTGCCAGCAGCTTAATCCCGCGAGCAAACACTGAAGCTTTCTTT. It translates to CASSLIPRANTEAFF.

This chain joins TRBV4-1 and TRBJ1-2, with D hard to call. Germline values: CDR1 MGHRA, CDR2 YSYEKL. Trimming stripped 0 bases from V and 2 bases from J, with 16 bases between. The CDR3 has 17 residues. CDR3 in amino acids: CASSQDFVAYENYGYTF. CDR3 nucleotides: TGCGCCAGCAGCCAAGATTTTGTTGCATACGAGAACTATGGCTACACCTTC.

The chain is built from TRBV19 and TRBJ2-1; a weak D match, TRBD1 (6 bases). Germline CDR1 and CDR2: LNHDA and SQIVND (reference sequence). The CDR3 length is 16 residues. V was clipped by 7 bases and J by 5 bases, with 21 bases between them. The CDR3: CASIAQGSRLNNEQFF. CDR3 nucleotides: TGTGCCAGTATTGCCCAGGGGTCTCGATTGAACAATGAGCAGTTCTTC. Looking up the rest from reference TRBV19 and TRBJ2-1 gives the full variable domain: DGGITQSPKYLFRKEGQNVTLSCEQNLNHDAMYWYRQDPGQGLRLIYYSQIVNDFQKGDIAEGYSVSREKKESFPLTVTSAQKNPTAFYLCASIAQGSRLNNEQFFGPGTRLTVL.

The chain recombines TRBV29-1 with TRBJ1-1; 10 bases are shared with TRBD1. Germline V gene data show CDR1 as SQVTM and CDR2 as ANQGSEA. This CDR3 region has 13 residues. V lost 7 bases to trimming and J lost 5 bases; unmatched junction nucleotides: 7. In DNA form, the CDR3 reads TGCAGCGCCACCGGACAGGGGGGGACTGAAGCTTTCTTT. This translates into CSATGQGGTEAFF.

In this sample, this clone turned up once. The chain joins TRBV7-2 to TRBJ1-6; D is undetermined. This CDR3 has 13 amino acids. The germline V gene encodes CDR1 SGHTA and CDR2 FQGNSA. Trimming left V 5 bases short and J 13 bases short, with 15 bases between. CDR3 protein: CASSPRRIAPLHF. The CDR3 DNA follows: TGTGCCAGCAGCCCAAGGAGGATTGCCCCCCTCCACTTT.

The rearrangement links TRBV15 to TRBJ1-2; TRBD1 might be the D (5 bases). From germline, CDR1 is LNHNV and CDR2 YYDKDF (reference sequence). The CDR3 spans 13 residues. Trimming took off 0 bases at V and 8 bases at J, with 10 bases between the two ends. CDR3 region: CATSRDRVGGYTF. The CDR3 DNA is TGTGCCACCAGCAGAGACAGGGTGGGGGGCTACACCTTC.

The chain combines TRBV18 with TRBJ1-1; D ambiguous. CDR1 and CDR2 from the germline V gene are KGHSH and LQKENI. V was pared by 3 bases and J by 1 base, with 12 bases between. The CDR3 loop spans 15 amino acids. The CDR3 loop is CASSPVRSQNTEAFF. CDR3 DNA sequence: TGTGCCAGCTCACCGGTGAGGAGTCAGAACACTGAAGCTTTCTTT.

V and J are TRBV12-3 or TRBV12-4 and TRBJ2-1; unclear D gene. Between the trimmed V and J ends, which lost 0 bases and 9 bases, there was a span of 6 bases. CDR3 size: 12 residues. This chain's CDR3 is CASSLASREQFF. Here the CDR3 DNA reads TGTGCCAGCAGTTTAGCCTCTCGTGAGCAGTTCTTC.

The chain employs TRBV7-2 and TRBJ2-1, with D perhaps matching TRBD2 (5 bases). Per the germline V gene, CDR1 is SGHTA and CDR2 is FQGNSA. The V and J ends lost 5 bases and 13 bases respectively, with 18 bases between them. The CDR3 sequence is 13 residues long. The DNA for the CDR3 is TGTGCCAGCAGCGACGCTGGGAGTGATAATCAGTTCTTC. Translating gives CASSDAGSDNQFF.

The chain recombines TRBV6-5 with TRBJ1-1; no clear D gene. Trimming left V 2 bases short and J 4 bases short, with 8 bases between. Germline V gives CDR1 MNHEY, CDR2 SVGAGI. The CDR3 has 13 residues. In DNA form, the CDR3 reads TGTGCCAGCAGTTACAAGCGAGGCACTGAAGCTTTCTTT. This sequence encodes CASSYKRGTEAFF.

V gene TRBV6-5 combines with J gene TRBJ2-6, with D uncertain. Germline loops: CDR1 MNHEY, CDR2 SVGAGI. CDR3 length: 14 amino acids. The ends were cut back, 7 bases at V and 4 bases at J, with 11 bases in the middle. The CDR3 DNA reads TGTGCCAGCATGTCAGGAAACGGGGCCAACGTCCTGACTTTC. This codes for CASMSGNGANVLTF.

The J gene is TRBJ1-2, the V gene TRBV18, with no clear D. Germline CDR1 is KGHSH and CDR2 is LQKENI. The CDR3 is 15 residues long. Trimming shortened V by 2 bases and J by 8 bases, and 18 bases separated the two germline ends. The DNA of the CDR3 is TGTGCCAGCTCACCATCCATTGCCGGACTCGAAGGCTACACCTTC. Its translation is CASSPSIAGLEGYTF.

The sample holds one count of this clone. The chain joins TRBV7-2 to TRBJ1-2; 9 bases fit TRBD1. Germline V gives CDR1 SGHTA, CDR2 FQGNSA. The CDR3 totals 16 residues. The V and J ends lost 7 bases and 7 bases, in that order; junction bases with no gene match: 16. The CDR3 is CASKSNRDRASIGYTF. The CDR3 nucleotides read TGTGCCAGCAAAAGTAACCGGGACAGGGCTTCGATTGGCTACACCTTC.

The CDR3 sequence: CASSLEGFLSYEQYF. The CDR3, as DNA: TGTGCCAGCAGCTTAGAGGGGTTCTTGTCGTACGAGCAGTACTTC. The chain employs TRBV7-2 and TRBJ2-7; a weak D match, TRBD1 (5 bases). In germline, CDR1 is SGHTA, CDR2 FQGNSA. V gave up 1 base and J gave up 4 bases, with 14 bases separating them. The length of the CDR3 is 15 residues.

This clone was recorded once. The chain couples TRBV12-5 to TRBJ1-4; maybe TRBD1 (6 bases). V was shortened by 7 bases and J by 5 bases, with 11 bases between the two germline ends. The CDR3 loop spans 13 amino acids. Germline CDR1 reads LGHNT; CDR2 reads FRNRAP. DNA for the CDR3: TGTGCTAGTGCCAGGGGTGAGAATGAAAAACTGTTTTTT. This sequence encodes CASARGENEKLFF.

The CDR3: CASSDSVNTEAFF. The CDR3 DNA reads as TGTGCCAGCTCCGACAGTGTGAACACTGAAGCTTTCTTT. The genes are TRBV18 and TRBJ1-1; possibly TRBD1 for D (5 bases). From germline, CDR1 is KGHSH and CDR2 LQKENI. The CDR3 is 13 amino acids. V was shortened by 6 bases and J by 0 bases, with 8 bases between the two germline ends. Looking up the rest from reference TRBV18 and TRBJ1-1 gives the full variable domain: NAGVMQNPRHLVRRRGQEARLRCSPMKGHSHVYWYRQLPEEGLKFMVYLQKENIIDESGMPKERFSAEFPKEGPSILRIQQVVRGDSAAYFCASSDSVNTEAFFGQGTRLTVV.

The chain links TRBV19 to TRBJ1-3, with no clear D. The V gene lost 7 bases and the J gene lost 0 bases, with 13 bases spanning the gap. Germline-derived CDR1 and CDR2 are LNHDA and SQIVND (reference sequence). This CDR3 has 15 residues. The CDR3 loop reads CASIPTKSSGNTIYF. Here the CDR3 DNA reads TGTGCCAGTATCCCGACAAAAAGCTCTGGAAACACCATATATTTT.

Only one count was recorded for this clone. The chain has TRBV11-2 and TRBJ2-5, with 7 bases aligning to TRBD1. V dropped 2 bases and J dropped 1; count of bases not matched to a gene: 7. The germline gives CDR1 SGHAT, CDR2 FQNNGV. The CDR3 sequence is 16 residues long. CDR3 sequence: CASSLREGAIQETQYF. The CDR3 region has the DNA TGTGCCAGCAGCTTAAGAGAGGGGGCCATCCAAGAGACCCAGTACTTC. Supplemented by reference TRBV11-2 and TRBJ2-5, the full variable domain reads EAGVAQSPRYKIIEKRQSVAFWCNPISGHATLYWYQQILGQGPKLLIQFQNNGVVDDSQLPKDRFSAERLKGVDSTLKIQPAKLEDSAVYLCASSLREGAIQETQYFGPGTRLLVL.

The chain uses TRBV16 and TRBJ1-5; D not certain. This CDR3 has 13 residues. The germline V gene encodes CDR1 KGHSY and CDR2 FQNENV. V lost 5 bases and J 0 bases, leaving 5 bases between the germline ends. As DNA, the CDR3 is TGTGCCAGCAGCGAGTATAGCAATCAGCCCCAGCATTTT. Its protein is CASSEYSNQPQHF.

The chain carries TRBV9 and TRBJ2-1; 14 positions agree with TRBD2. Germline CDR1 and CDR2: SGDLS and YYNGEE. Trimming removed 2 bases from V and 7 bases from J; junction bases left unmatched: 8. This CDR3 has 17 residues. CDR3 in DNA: TGTGCCAGCAGCGTTACGACTAGCGGGGGGGCTTGGAATGAGCAGTTCTTC. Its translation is CASSVTTSGGAWNEQFF.

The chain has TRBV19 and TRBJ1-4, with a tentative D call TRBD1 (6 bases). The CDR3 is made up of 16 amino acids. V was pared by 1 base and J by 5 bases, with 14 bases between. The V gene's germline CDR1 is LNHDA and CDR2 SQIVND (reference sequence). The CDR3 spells CASSIGSQGLNEKLFF. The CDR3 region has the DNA TGTGCCAGTAGTATAGGCTCACAGGGATTAAATGAAAAACTGTTTTTT.

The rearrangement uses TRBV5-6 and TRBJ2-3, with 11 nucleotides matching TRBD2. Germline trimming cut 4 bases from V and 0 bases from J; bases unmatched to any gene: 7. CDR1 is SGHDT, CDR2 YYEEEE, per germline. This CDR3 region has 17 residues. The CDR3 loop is CASSPSGLAVSTDTQYF. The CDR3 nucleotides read TGTGCCAGCAGCCCCTCGGGACTAGCGGTGAGCACAGATACGCAGTATTTT.

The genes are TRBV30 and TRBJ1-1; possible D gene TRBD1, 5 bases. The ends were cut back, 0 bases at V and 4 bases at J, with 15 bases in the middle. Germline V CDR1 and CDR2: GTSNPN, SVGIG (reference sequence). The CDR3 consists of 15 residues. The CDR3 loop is CAWSVAKGRFTEAFF. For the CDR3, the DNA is TGTGCCTGGAGTGTGGCGAAGGGGCGGTTCACTGAAGCTTTCTTT. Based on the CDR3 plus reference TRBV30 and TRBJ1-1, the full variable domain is SQTIHQWPATLVQPVGSPLSLECTVEGTSNPNLYWYRQAAGRGLQLLFYSVGIGQISSEVPQNLSASRPQDRQFILSSKKLLLSDSGFYLCAWSVAKGRFTEAFFGQGTRLTVV.